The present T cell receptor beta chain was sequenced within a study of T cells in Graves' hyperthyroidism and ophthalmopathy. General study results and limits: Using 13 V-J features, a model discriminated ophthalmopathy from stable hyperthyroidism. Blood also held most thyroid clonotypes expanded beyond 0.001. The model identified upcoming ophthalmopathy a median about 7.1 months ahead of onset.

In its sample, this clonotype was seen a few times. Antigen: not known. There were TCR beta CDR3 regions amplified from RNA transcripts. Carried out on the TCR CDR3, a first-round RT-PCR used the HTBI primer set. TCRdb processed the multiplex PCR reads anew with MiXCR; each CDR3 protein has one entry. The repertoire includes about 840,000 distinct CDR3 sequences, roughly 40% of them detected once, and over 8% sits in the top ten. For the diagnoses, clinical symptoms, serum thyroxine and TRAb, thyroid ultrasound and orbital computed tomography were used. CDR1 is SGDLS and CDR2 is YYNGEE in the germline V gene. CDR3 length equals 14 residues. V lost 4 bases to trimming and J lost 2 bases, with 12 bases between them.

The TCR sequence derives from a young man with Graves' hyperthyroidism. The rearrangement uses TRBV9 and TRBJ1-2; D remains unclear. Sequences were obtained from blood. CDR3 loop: CASSFPGQNYGYTF. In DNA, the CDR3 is TGTGCCAGCAGCTTCCCGGGTCAGAACTATGGCTACACCTTC.